These 7 T cell receptor beta chains originate from one sample sequenced in a study of CD8 T cells in Susac syndrome. Reverse transcription of roughly 0.5 to 1 ug RNA was performed with random hexamers. TCRdb analysed the immunoSEQ multiplex PCR reads with MiXCR anew, one entry per CDR3 protein. The sample contains about 130,000 distinct CDR3 sequences, about 90% of which appear only once. The source material was CD8+ T cells from PBMCs. All receptors derive from a human donor with multiple sclerosis.

CDR3 nucleotide sequence: TGTGCCACCAGTGACGAAAAACAGGGGGCCGATACGCAGTATTTT. Amino acids: CATSDEKQGADTQYF. This rearrangement joins TRBV24-1 to TRBJ2-3, with TRBD1 matching over 9 bases. This CDR3 is 15 amino acids long. Germline lookup yields CDR1 KGHDR and CDR2 SFDVKD. V was pared by 4 bases and J by 6 bases, with 7 bases of the junction left unmatched.

This chain connects TRBV24-1 to TRBJ2-5; 8 bases are a match to TRBD1. J lost 10 bases, V lost 4 bases, and 13 bases had no gene match. In germline, CDR1 is KGHDR, CDR2 SFDVKD. This CDR3 region has 15 residues. CDR3 DNA sequence: TGTGCCACCAGTGACTGGACAGGGAGAGAGCAGGGCCAGTACTTC. Translating it yields CATSDWTGREQGQYF.

The chain links TRBV11-2 to TRBJ1-2, with 8 bases identical to TRBD1. From germline, CDR1 is SGHAT and CDR2 FQNNGV. CDR3 size: 14 residues. V was pared by 2 bases and J by 4 bases, with 3 bases of the junction left unmatched. The CDR3 coding sequence is TGTGCCAGCAGCTTACAGGGGGCCACCTATGGCTACACCTTC. Protein: CASSLQGATYGYTF.

This chain uses TRBV5-6 with TRBJ2-1, with 7 bases aligning to TRBD1. The CDR3 length is 16 residues. The V gene's germline CDR1 is SGHDT and CDR2 YYEEEE. The junction had 14 bases not matched to a gene; V was cut back by 4 bases and J by 7 bases. As DNA, the CDR3 is TGTGCCAGCAGCCGGTCCGAGGGGGCTCTGGCTAATGAGCAGTTCTTC. Protein sequence: CASSRSEGALANEQFF.

The chain employs TRBV20-1 and TRBJ2-1; 8 bases fit TRBD1. The ends lost 3 bases at V and 9 bases at J; junction bases unmatched: 16. CDR1 is DFQATT and CDR2 is SNEGSKA in the germline V gene (reference sequence). The CDR3 has 16 residues. The CDR3 coding sequence is TGCAGTGCTAGTGACCAGGACAGGGCCATATCAGCTGAGCAGTTCTTC. Translated, it gives CSASDQDRAISAEQFF.

This rearrangement joins TRBV25-1 to TRBJ2-7, with a weak D call TRBD2 (5 bases). The length of the CDR3 is 12 residues. With 3 bases removed from V and 4 bases from J, the gap between germline ends came to 7 bases. CDR1 MGHDK and CDR2 SYGVNS come from the germline V gene. In DNA, the CDR3 is TGTGCCAGCAGTGATTCGGGATACGAGCAGTACTTC. It encodes CASSDSGYEQYF.

The CDR3 region is CAWGGQRYQPQHF. The CDR3 nucleotides are TGTGCCTGGGGGGGACAGCGTTATCAGCCCCAGCATTTT. The chain is built from TRBV30 and TRBJ1-5; TRBD1 matches 7 bases. CDR1 GTSNPN and CDR2 SVGIG come from the germline V gene (reference sequence). The CDR3 contains 13 residues. V lost 5 bases and J lost 5; bases outside the gene matches: 6.